A single sample gave rise to the 4 T cell receptor beta chains below, sequenced in a study of cytotoxic CD8 clonotypes in ibrutinib-treated CLL. Only in-frame clones appear in the TCRdb table, and some are missing; sequencing was by immunoSEQ multiplex PCR. The sample lists 150,000 or so clones, roughly 76% seen once, with approximately 5.1% in the top ten. The sample was PBMCs, taken after 24 months of ibrutinib treatment. All receptors derive from a human donor with chronic lymphocytic leukemia.

This sequence joins TRBV11-1 and TRBJ2-3; perhaps TRBD2 as D (6 bases). V gave up 2 bases and J gave up 1 base, with 10 bases separating them. The CDR3 is 15 amino acids. Germline lookup yields CDR1 SGHAT and CDR2 FQDESV (reference sequence). The CDR3 DNA reads TGTGCCAGCAGCTTATCGGGGGAAGGCACAGATACGCAGTATTTT. It codes for CASSLSGEGTDTQYF.

The chain carries TRBV18 and TRBJ1-1; tentatively, D is TRBD1 (5 bases). The length of the CDR3 is 15 residues. CDR1 is KGHSH, CDR2 LQKENI, per germline. Trimming removed 1 base from V and 1 base from J, with 10 bases in between. The CDR3 here is CASSPLPGPNTEAFF. For the CDR3, the DNA is TGTGCCAGCTCACCACTACCGGGGCCGAACACTGAAGCTTTCTTT.

The J gene is TRBJ2-7, the V gene TRBV7-2, with a tentative D call TRBD2 (5 bases). Per germline, CDR1 SGHTA and CDR2 FQGNSA. Trimming took 5 bases from V and 3 from J, leaving 17 bases between them. The CDR3 has 15 residues. CDR3 protein: CASSPGGLRVYEQYF. The CDR3 region has the DNA TGTGCCAGCAGCCCAGGTGGGTTGAGGGTCTACGAGCAGTACTTC.

The V gene is TRBV18, the J gene TRBJ1-2; 8 bases map to TRBD1. Unmatched junction bases numbered 0, after V lost 1 base and J lost 8 bases. Germline V CDR1 and CDR2: KGHSH, LQKENI. The CDR3 sequence is 12 residues long. CDR3 in DNA: TGTGCCAGCTCACCACGGGACAGGGGCTACACCTTC. Its protein product is CASSPRDRGYTF.